One and the same sample provided the 5 T cell receptor beta chains below, sequenced in a study of identical twins. Via MiXCR, TCRdb re-called the 5' RACE reads, giving one row per CDR3 protein. Of hundreds of thousands of distinct CDR3 sequences detected, around 7.5% appear once; the ten largest clones hold 1.6%. The same data also contributed to another study, on yellow fever vaccine responses in identical twins.

The sequencing input was PBMCs. Every receptor here comes from a woman under 30 in good health.

This clonotype has a handful of counts. J is TRBJ2-5 and V is TRBV12-3 or TRBV12-4, with 10 bases identical to TRBD2. This CDR3 is built from 15 residues. With V trimmed by 7 bases and J by 5 bases, 10 bases remained unmatched. CDR3 amino acids: CASKTSGRRGETQYF. CDR3 DNA: TGTGCCAGCAAGACTAGCGGGCGCCGGGGGGAGACCCAGTACTTC.

Many counts were recorded for this clonotype. The genes are TRBV3-1 and TRBJ2-3, with 8 bases aligning to TRBD1. This CDR3 is 15 amino acids long. The V and J ends lost 1 base and 6 bases, in that order; junction bases with no gene match: 6. Germline CDR1 LGHDT, CDR2 YNNKEL (reference sequence). CDR3 sequence reads: CASSQADRVWDTQYF. In DNA form, the CDR3 reads TGTGCCAGCAGCCAAGCGGACAGGGTTTGGGATACGCAGTATTTT.

This chain joins TRBV25-1 and TRBJ2-5, with D possibly matching TRBD1 (6 bases). The CDR3 covers 15 residues. V shed 7 bases and J shed 6 bases, with 21 bases lying between them. From germline, CDR1 is MGHDK and CDR2 SYGVNS. The CDR3, as DNA: TGTGCCAGCACCACTATGACAGGATGGGGAAAGACCCAGTACTTC. It codes for CASTTMTGWGKTQYF.

CDR3 sequence reads: CSVELGLEAATDTQYF. CDR3 nucleotides: TGCAGCGTTGAATTAGGGTTGGAGGCCGCCACAGATACGCAGTATTTT. The chain couples TRBV29-1 to TRBJ2-3; possibly TRBD2 for D (5 bases). V gave up 2 bases and J gave up 2 bases, with 17 bases separating them. Germline V lookup: CDR1 SQVTM, CDR2 ANQGSEA. The CDR3 length is 16 residues.

This clonotype was seen more than once but under ten times. This chain uses TRBV5-6 with TRBJ2-7; D is possibly TRBD2 (5 bases). Germline values: CDR1 SGHDT, CDR2 YYEEEE. Trimming cost V 0 bases and J 0 bases, with 22 bases left between them. The CDR3 length is 19 residues. CDR3 nucleotides: TGTGCCAGCAGCTTGGTCGGCTTTCAAGTGAGCGGCAACTCCTACGAGCAGTACGTC. The encoded protein is CASSLVGFQVSGNSYEQYV.